This T cell receptor (beta chain) was recorded in a study of beta chain features in type 1 diabetes. General study findings and limits: Compared to healthy donors, patients appeared to have naive, central memory and Treg TCRB repertoires that were more alike.

Reverse transcription of all isolated RNA meant that expressed TCRB transcripts were sequenced. Sequencing was performed with immunoSEQ multiplex PCR; in TCRdb, only in-frame clones are kept and a portion is missing. In the table there are 300,000 to 450,000 clones, around 19% of which are singletons. This clone was observed a few times. Antigen unknown. Blood was collected once per donor into heparin, averaging approximately 0.12 L. The CDR3 is made up of 14 amino acids. The germline CDR1 and CDR2 sequences are MRHNA and SNTAGT. Trimming removed 2 bases from V and 5 bases from J, with 10 bases in between.

The specimen was naive CD4+ T cells from blood. This receptor was obtained from a woman between 18 and 29 years old in good health. The chain has TRBV6-4 and TRBJ1-5; D is unclear. CDR3 residues: CASSDQPGYQPQHF. The CDR3 DNA reads TGTGCCAGCAGTGACCAACCGGGGTATCAGCCCCAGCATTTT.